Listed below are T cell receptor beta chains from one sample, sequenced in a study of shared clonotypes between healthy human individuals. Sequencing used immunoSEQ multiplex PCR; TCRdb keeps in-frame clones, though not all of them. This table has roughly 2.2 million clones, 93% appearing once. The sequenced sample was naive CD4+ T cells from PBMCs. Every receptor here comes from a man younger than 35 in good health. Some clones in this sample may be carry-over from other donors' samples. Both conserved end residues are trimmed from each CDR3.

J | V | CDR3
TRBJ2-5 | TRBV5-1 | ASSLGTGGPETQY
TRBJ1-1 | TRBV9 | ASSVSGGRPPTEAF
- | TRBV29-1 | SVRVPLREQY
TRBJ1-2 | TRBV4-3 | ASSPGQAYTYGYT
TRBJ1-1 | TRBV5-4 | ASSLGGQGYRTEAF
TRBJ2-1 | TRBV30 | AWSAGSGSIDEQF
TRBJ1-2 | TRBV6-6 | ASQRFYGYT
TRBJ2-7 | TRBV5-5 | ASSLGTSGSYEQY
TRBJ1-2 | TRBV7-3 | ASSLTGAGDGYT
TRBJ1-1 | TRBV2 | ASSLDGNRRAEAF
TRBJ2-1 | TRBV7-9 | ASTGGNEQF
TRBJ2-2 | TRBV7-3 | ASSFTNTGELF
TRBJ1-1 | TRBV9 | ASSAEGVRPLATEAF
TRBJ1-2 | TRBV7-9 | ASAGQANYGYT
TRBJ2-3 | TRBV14 | ASSQLYTQY
TRBJ2-7 | TRBV10-1 | ASTPGTGTYYEQY
TRBJ2-5 | TRBV9 | ASSVNGKETQY
TRBJ1-1 | TRBV18 | ASSPGQMNTEAF
TRBJ2-2 | TRBV7-9 | ASSLVVAGAGELF
TRBJ2-1 | TRBV7-9 | ASSLAGTRAYNEQF
TRBJ1-5 | TRBV23-1 | ASNPGNGTKTFYSNQPQH
TRBJ1-2 | TRBV7-2 | ASSLEWVGYT
TRBJ2-7 | TRBV27 | ASRNAGTQDYEQY
TRBJ2-2 | TRBV6-1 | ASRDRGLNTGELF
TRBJ1-2 | TRBV6-5 | ASSYHGKPGGYT
TRBJ2-3 | TRBV19 | ASSRREGTDTQY
TRBJ1-2 | TRBV30 | AWSRSNYGYT
TRBJ1-1 | TRBV29-1 | SVKLDMNTEAF
TRBJ2-7 | TRBV7-9 | ASSLRSEGLAGGRN
TRBJ2-4 | TRBV7-2 | ASSPTSGSIQY
TRBJ1-2 | TRBV5-8 | ASIHRDRGRNGYT
TRBJ2-7 | TRBV5-1 | ASSPRTGGEQY
TRBJ1-4 | TRBV7-8 | ASSPKRVYEKLF
TRBJ1-1 | TRBV19 | ASSPRVETEAF
TRBJ2-2 | TRBV28 | ASSRGLAGGGKSGELF
TRBJ1-2 | TRBV5-1 | ASSERGSGKARGYT
TRBJ2-1 | TRBV7-9 | ASSLTGTNDEQF
TRBJ2-5 | TRBV5-1 | ASSTRQGPYQETQY
TRBJ2-1 | TRBV11-2 | ASSSGLAGWTYNEQF
TRBJ2-3 | TRBV10-3 | AIGRNFLQGTDTQY
TRBJ2-5 | TRBV7-2 | ASSRTGTGEETQY
TRBJ1-2 | TRBV5-5 | ASSSGLVYGYT
TRBJ1-5 | TRBV28 | ASSLPSTGGNNQPQH
TRBJ1-1 | TRBV5-1 | ASSLDAGAGTEAF
TRBJ2-7 | TRBV11-2 | ASSFLPSSYEQY